Included here is one T cell receptor (beta chain) sequence, with context. What it binds is unknown. The data derive from a study of T cells in Graves' hyperthyroidism and ophthalmopathy. Notes on the study in general: Ophthalmopathy was identified by the model a median about six months ahead of onset.

The source material, RNA transcripts, was used to amplify TCR beta CDR3 regions. Initially, a first-round RT-PCR of the TCR CDR3 employed the HTBI primer set. One entry per CDR3 protein results from TCRdb running MiXCR on the multiplex PCR reads. This sample has some 24,000 distinct CDR3 sequences; approximately 49% occur once, and the top ten carry about 26%. The V end lost 2 bases, the J end lost 7 bases, and 9 bases lay between the germline ends. Germline V CDR1 and CDR2: MRHNA, SNTAGT. The CDR3 is 13 residues long. The source material was blood. The chain couples TRBV6-4 to TRBJ2-1, with unresolved D. This TCR was sampled from a woman between 40 and 55 years old with Graves' hyperthyroidism that later progressed to Graves' ophthalmopathy. DNA for the CDR3: TGTGCCAGCAGTGACCTAGGCTGGAATGAGCAGTTCTTC. This codes for CASSDLGWNEQFF.